In this sample, the clone carrying this T cell receptor (beta chain) turned up a few times. TRBV12-4/TRBJ1-2 clonotypes were amplified with adaptor-ligated barcode primers. TCRdb re-called the multiplex PCR reads through MiXCR, storing one row per CDR3 protein. Found here are about 1,600 distinct CDR3 sequences, less than 4.5% of them singletons; the top ten hold approximately 62%. The CDR3 is 13 amino acids. V lost 4 bases to trimming and J lost 3 bases, with 9 bases between them. CD25-based Treg depletion was applied to purified naive CD4+ T cells. This sequence joins TRBV12-3 or TRBV12-4 and TRBJ1-2; weak D call: TRBD1 (6 bases). This clonotype was sampled from a female donor with breast cancer. The material sequenced was naive CD4+ T cells sorted from blood. Subset: naive CD4+ T cells, CD4+CD45RA+CD25-. The CDR3 sequence: CASSSTGDYGYTF. CDR3 coding DNA: TGTGCCAGCAGTTCGACAGGAGACTATGGCTACACCTTC.